This T cell receptor beta chain stems from a study of lymphopenia after photon versus proton radiotherapy (dated 2019 in TCRdb). Describing the broader study: Photon and proton radiation therapy were compared by the study for their immunological effects in patients with gastrointestinal tumors who developed high-grade lymphopenia. The cohort comprised under 25 patients with gastrointestinal tumors who received either photon or proton therapy and then developed lymphopenia. The study was designed to characterize how the impact on the immune system differs between the two radiation modalities.

General findings and caveats noted by the study authors: Relative stability during treatment was observed in proton-treated patients, whereas loss of naive T cells and TCR diversity and gain of effector/memory populations were observed in photon-treated patients. The authors looked at the survival association only in patients who died, and they framed better survival with proton therapy as a possibility rather than a demonstrated result. Once the lymphocyte count had reached its nadir, the repertoires of photon-treated patients showed oligoclonal expansion, particularly of CD8+ Temra cells, and this expansion drove the decline in diversity. Across the cohort, an inverse correlation was found between a larger post-nadir drop in TCR diversity and overall survival time among patients who died.

As concerns this clone: Its antigen target is currently unknown. Base-call qualities are not available, and no considerably larger clone is one nucleotide away.

The library was built by means of the immunoSEQ multiplex PCR assay. T cell repertoires were profiled by deep sequencing of rearranged TCR beta loci, alongside multiparametric flow cytometry. Sourced from immuneACCESS, this table was stored by TCRdb with only in-frame sequences that have V and J called. A share of the clones is absent; for the studies checked, an unresolved V gene accounts for under half, and the remainder has no known explanation. The sample data list tens of thousands of clones, and about 93% of these were observed just once. Together, the top ten hold roughly 15% of the sample. The specimen was peripheral blood, collected from a patient treated with photon-based radiotherapy. The receptor was derived from a man in his fifties or sixties with cholangiocarcinoma.

The nucleotides read TGTGCCAGCAGTGGGCTCCTCTCCTACGAGCAGTACTTC. It translates to CASSGLLSYEQYF. The sequence links TRBV2 to TRBJ2-7; the D gene identity is not certain. V loses 4 bases, J loses 0 bases, and the germline ends lie 7 bases apart. CDR1 and CDR2 were assigned from the germline V gene as SNHLY and FYNNEI. From the cysteine through the phenylalanine, the CDR3 covers 13 amino acids. This entry keeps only the CDR3 DNA: 39 bases, framed from base 1.